This is a list of T cell receptor beta chains from one sample in a study of T cell responses to AZD1222 COVID-19 vaccine. The data were produced by immunoSEQ multiplex PCR, yet TCRdb's version contains in-frame clones alone and is incomplete. This sample carries 95,000 to 100,000 clones, approximately 88% of them seen once, and the ten largest clones take 14%. The sample was peripheral blood, taken 28 days after the second AZD1222 dose. The receptors derive from an adult who received the AZD1222 COVID-19 vaccine. Each CDR3 is given with its conserved first and last residue. A D gene is named only where the DNA matches it firmly. Clone size is shown for a subset of rows, as once, few, many or a class of expanded clone.

v_gene,len,abundance,j_gene,d_gene,CDR3nt,CDR3aa
TRBV14,14,.,TRBJ1-1,.,TGTGCCAGCAGCCAGGGACGGAGGAACACTGAAGCTTTCTTT,CASSQGRRNTEAFF
TRBV4-1,13,.,TRBJ2-5,TRBD2,TGCGCCAGCAGCCAAGTAGCGGGAGAGACCCAGTACTTC,CASSQVAGETQYF
TRBV5-1,17,.,TRBJ2-1,TRBD2,TGCGCCAGCAGCCTAACTCCTTGGACTAGCGGATGGAATGAGCAGTTCTTC,CASSLTPWTSGWNEQFF
TRBV5-1,14,once,TRBJ2-5,.,TGCGCCAGCAGCTTTGGACACGGACAAGAGACCCAGTACTTC,CASSFGHGQETQYF
TRBV5-1,14,.,TRBJ2-3,.,TGCGCCAGCAGCTTGGACACGTACACAGATACGCAGTATTTT,CASSLDTYTDTQYF
TRBV10-3,12,.,TRBJ1-2,.,TGTGCCATCAGTGAGAGGCAGGGCGGCTACACCTTC,CAISERQGGYTF
TRBV21-1,19,.,TRBJ1-1,.,TGTGCCAGCAGCAAAGGGGCGACTAGGGGGCCTCTGACGGGCACTGAAGCTTTCTTT,CASSKGATRGPLTGTEAFF
TRBV7-6,15,.,TRBJ2-2,.,TGTGCCAGCAGCTTAGCAAGTGACAACACCGGGGAGCTGTTTTTT,CASSLASDNTGELFF
TRBV9,12,.,TRBJ1-2,.,TGTGCCAGCAGCCCCCCGGGGTATGGCTACACCTTC,CASSPPGYGYTF
TRBV6-6,16,.,TRBJ2-7,.,TGTGCCAGCAGTGGGGAGGGAGGGGGTCGAACCTACGAGCAGTACTTC,CASSGEGGGRTYEQYF
TRBV20-1,13,.,TRBJ1-3,.,TGCAGTGCTAGTGGTCAGATAGGAAACACCATATATTTT,CSASGQIGNTIYF
TRBV28,11,.,TRBJ1-1,.,TGTGCCACTAAGTTGGCGGGAGAAGCTTTCTTT,CATKLAGEAFF
TRBV11-2,15,.,TRBJ2-7,.,TGTGCCAGCAGCCTGGCTGAGACAGGGACTTACGAGCAGTACTTC,CASSLAETGTYEQYF
TRBV2,15,.,TRBJ2-7,.,TGTGCCAGCAGTGAAAGGTCCCTTGAATCCTACGAGCAGTACTTC,CASSERSLESYEQYF
TRBV5-5,14,.,TRBJ2-7,.,TGTGCCAGCAGCGTCCCGGGGGTCAGCTACGAGCAGTACTTC,CASSVPGVSYEQYF
TRBV5-1,15,.,TRBJ2-5,.,TGCGCCAGCAGCTTGGCCGCGCGGAGCGAAGAGACCCAGTACTTC,CASSLAARSEETQYF
TRBV10-3,17,.,TRBJ1-1,TRBD1,TGTGCCATCAGTGAGTCCGGGGCCGACGCGGGGACAGGGGAAGCTTTCTTT,CAISESGADAGTGEAFF
TRBV25-1,13,.,TRBJ1-2,TRBD1,TGTGCCAGCAACCCGGGACAGAACTATGGCTACACCTTC,CASNPGQNYGYTF
TRBV6-4,14,.,TRBJ2-2,.,TGTGCCAGCAAGCGAGACTCAGATACCGGGGAGCTGTTTTTT,CASKRDSDTGELFF
TRBV4-2,16,.,TRBJ1-4,TRBD1,TGTGCCAGCAGCCAAGGGACAGGGGAGGCTAATGAAAAACTGTTTTTT,CASSQGTGEANEKLFF
TRBV27,15,.,TRBJ2-3,.,TGTGCCAGCAGTACTCGACTGGCGCGAACAGATACGCAGTATTTT,CASSTRLARTDTQYF
TRBV5-1,15,.,TRBJ2-7,.,TGCGCCAGCAGCTTGGAGGGACCGTCCCTCTACGAGCAGTACTTC,CASSLEGPSLYEQYF
TRBV6-5,15,.,TRBJ1-3,.,TGTGCCACCACCCAGACCCGGGACAAAGGAAACACCATATATTTT,CATTQTRDKGNTIYF
TRBV9,13,.,TRBJ1-1,.,TGTGCCAGCAGCGCGGACGGGAACACTGAAGCTTTCTTT,CASSADGNTEAFF
TRBV6-1,18,.,TRBJ2-2,.,TGTGCCAGCAGTGAAGCGCTTCGAGGCCCAGGGAAGAGTGGGGAGCTGTTTTTT,CASSEALRGPGKSGELFF
TRBV27,15,few,TRBJ1-2,TRBD1,TGTGCCAGCAGTTTAGGACAGGGATTTAACTATGGCTACACCTTC,CASSLGQGFNYGYTF